The clone carrying this T cell receptor (beta chain) was seen a few times. As yet, its antigen is unknown. Sequencing used cDNA as its template, made by extracting RNA and reverse transcribing it. TCRdb keeps only in-frame clones here, not all; method: immunoSEQ multiplex PCR. Of roughly 180,000 clones in the sample, about 53% were seen once. This entry comes from a study of CD8+ T cells in alopecia areata. With 2 bases clipped from V and 8 bases from J, the junction kept 17 bases outside the gene matches. The CDR3 is 17 residues long. Looked up from germline, CDR1 is LGHNA and CDR2 is YSLEER. The study's findings and limits: Higher clonality than in normal scalp was seen in lesional scalp, especially alopecia totalis/universalis.

This sample's treatment: oral pan-JAK inhibitor, 5-10 mg twice daily. The genes are TRBV4-3 and TRBJ2-7, with 8 bases lining up with TRBD1. This sequence was found in a human donor with alopecia areata. The sample consisted of CD8+ T cells sorted from blood, taken at week 24, from a patient treated with tofacitinib. CDR3 coding DNA: TGCGCCAGCAGCCAAAGTCGAACCCGGGGACAGGATGTAAAGCAGTACTTC. Translation gives CASSQSRTRGQDVKQYF.